A selection of T cell receptor beta chains follows, all from one sample in a study of blood T cell repertoires in COVID-19. Only in-frame clones appear in the TCRdb table, and some are missing; sequencing was by immunoSEQ multiplex PCR. The table includes tens of thousands of clones, about 84% detected once. Sequencing was carried out using peripheral blood. Receptor source: a human donor with active COVID-19. The donor label of this sample is uncertain. The CDR3 runs from the conserved cysteine through the conserved F or W. Fields, in order: clone size, D gene, J gene, V gene, CDR3 DNA, CDR3 protein. A D gene is named only where the DNA matches it firmly. The listing skips clone size in some rows; elsewhere it reads once, few, many or a size class.

abundance: NA; d_gene: TRBD2; j_gene: TRBJ2-2; v_gene: TRBV5-4; CDR3nt: TGTGCCAGCAGCTTGGCCTATTCTAGCGGGAGTACGGGGGAGCTGTTTTTT; CDR3aa: CASSLAYSSGSTGELFF
abundance: NA; d_gene: NA; j_gene: TRBJ1-6; v_gene: TRBV24-1; CDR3nt: TGTGCCACCAGTGGAGTCCCGAGGATATATAATTCACCCCTCCACTTT; CDR3aa: CATSGVPRIYNSPLHF
abundance: NA; d_gene: NA; j_gene: TRBJ2-7; v_gene: TRBV5-5; CDR3nt: TGTGCCAGCAGCCGCCGACTAGGAACCTACGAGCAGTACTTC; CDR3aa: CASSRRLGTYEQYF
abundance: NA; d_gene: NA; j_gene: TRBJ2-3; v_gene: TRBV4-2; CDR3nt: TGTGCCAGCAGCTCCCGGGACTCTGACAGCACAGATACGCAGTATTTT; CDR3aa: CASSSRDSDSTDTQYF
abundance: NA; d_gene: TRBD1; j_gene: TRBJ1-2; v_gene: TRBV6-1; CDR3nt: TGTGCCAGCAGTGATGGACAGGGCCGGGGTCGGACCTATGGCTACACCTTC; CDR3aa: CASSDGQGRGRTYGYTF
abundance: NA; d_gene: TRBD2; j_gene: TRBJ2-3; v_gene: TRBV6-5; CDR3nt: TGTGCCACGTCTCGGCGGGGGATGACAGATACGCAGTATTTT; CDR3aa: CATSRRGMTDTQYF
abundance: NA; d_gene: TRBD2; j_gene: TRBJ2-3; v_gene: TRBV4-2; CDR3nt: TGTGCCAGCAGCTCCCGACTAGCGGGGGCAGATACGCAGTATTTT; CDR3aa: CASSSRLAGADTQYF
abundance: NA; d_gene: NA; j_gene: TRBJ2-5; v_gene: TRBV5-1; CDR3nt: TGCGCCAGCGGCGAAGCGGACAGAATGTTGCAAATACAAGAGACCCAGTACTTC; CDR3aa: CASGEADRMLQIQETQYF
abundance: NA; d_gene: NA; j_gene: TRBJ1-2; v_gene: TRBV7-9; CDR3nt: TGTGCCAGCAGCTCCAGGGGATATGGCTACACCTTC; CDR3aa: CASSSRGYGYTF
abundance: NA; d_gene: NA; j_gene: TRBJ2-5; v_gene: TRBV15; CDR3nt: TGTGCCACCAGCAGACTCGGGTTGTACCAAGAGACCCAGTACTTC; CDR3aa: CATSRLGLYQETQYF
abundance: NA; d_gene: NA; j_gene: TRBJ1-6; v_gene: TRBV28; CDR3nt: TGTGCCAGCAGGCCAGGACTGTTGAGCTCCTATAATTCACCCCTCCACTTT; CDR3aa: CASRPGLLSSYNSPLHF
abundance: NA; d_gene: NA; j_gene: TRBJ2-5; v_gene: TRBV6-5; CDR3nt: TGTGCCAGCAGTCCAAGAACAGAAGAGACCCAGTACTTC; CDR3aa: CASSPRTEETQYF
abundance: NA; d_gene: NA; j_gene: TRBJ1-1; v_gene: TRBV18; CDR3nt: TGTGCCAGCTCAGCCGGGCTGCAGGGGAACACTGAAGCTTTCTTT; CDR3aa: CASSAGLQGNTEAFF
abundance: NA; d_gene: NA; j_gene: TRBJ1-2; v_gene: TRBV15; CDR3nt: TGTGCCACCAGCAGGTGGGGCGGGGCGGGCTATGGCTACACCTTC; CDR3aa: CATSRWGGAGYGYTF
abundance: NA; d_gene: TRBD2; j_gene: TRBJ2-3; v_gene: TRBV2; CDR3nt: TGTGCCAGCAGTGCCGGGACTAGCGGGGTTGATACGCAGTATTTT; CDR3aa: CASSAGTSGVDTQYF
abundance: NA; d_gene: TRBD1; j_gene: TRBJ2-2; v_gene: TRBV10-3; CDR3nt: TGTGCCATTCGGAGTCGGACAGGGGACGGGGAGCTGTTTTTT; CDR3aa: CAIRSRTGDGELFF
abundance: NA; d_gene: TRBD2; j_gene: TRBJ2-3; v_gene: TRBV5-1; CDR3nt: TGCGCCAGCAGCAGGGGGACTAGCGGGAGTAGCACAGATACGCAGTATTTT; CDR3aa: CASSRGTSGSSTDTQYF
abundance: once; d_gene: NA; j_gene: TRBJ2-1; v_gene: TRBV21-1; CDR3nt: TGTGCCAGCAGCAATCGCTTCCGGGACAGGGTCTACAATGAGCAGTTCTTC; CDR3aa: CASSNRFRDRVYNEQFF
abundance: NA; d_gene: TRBD1; j_gene: TRBJ1-2; v_gene: TRBV19; CDR3nt: TGTGCCAGTAGTGCTTCGACAGGGGAAGGTCGGTATGGCTACACCTTC; CDR3aa: CASSASTGEGRYGYTF
abundance: once; d_gene: TRBD2; j_gene: TRBJ2-1; v_gene: TRBV25-1; CDR3nt: TGTGCCAGCACCTTGAGGGATGTGGGAGGGCTTTGGGACAATGAGCAGTTCTTC; CDR3aa: CASTLRDVGGLWDNEQFF
abundance: few; d_gene: NA; j_gene: TRBJ1-6; v_gene: TRBV4-2; CDR3nt: TGTGCCAGCAGCACGGACAGCCTCTATAATTCACCCCTCCACTTT; CDR3aa: CASSTDSLYNSPLHF
abundance: NA; d_gene: NA; j_gene: TRBJ2-4; v_gene: TRBV28; CDR3nt: TGTGCCAGCGGCGAGGGCATTGCAAACATTCAGTACTTC; CDR3aa: CASGEGIANIQYF
abundance: NA; d_gene: NA; j_gene: TRBJ2-7; v_gene: TRBV7-9; CDR3nt: TGTGCCAGCAGCTTAGATTGGGGGAGGTACGAGCAGTACTTC; CDR3aa: CASSLDWGRYEQYF
abundance: NA; d_gene: TRBD1; j_gene: TRBJ1-1; v_gene: TRBV6-1; CDR3nt: TGTGCCAGCAGTGGAGCGAGGACAGGGGACACTGAAGCTTTCTTT; CDR3aa: CASSGARTGDTEAFF
abundance: NA; d_gene: TRBD2; j_gene: TRBJ2-1; v_gene: TRBV5-4; CDR3nt: TGTGCCAGCAGCTTGCTGTTGGGGGGAGGGCCCCACAATGAGCAGTTCTTC; CDR3aa: CASSLLLGGGPHNEQFF
abundance: NA; d_gene: NA; j_gene: TRBJ2-3; v_gene: TRBV4-2; CDR3nt: TGTGCCAGCAGCCCCGGGTGGATCCTCACAGATACGCAGTATTTT; CDR3aa: CASSPGWILTDTQYF
abundance: NA; d_gene: NA; j_gene: TRBJ1-2; v_gene: TRBV5-1; CDR3nt: TGCGCCAGCAGACAAAATGCCGGGACTGACTATGGCTACACCTTC; CDR3aa: CASRQNAGTDYGYTF
abundance: NA; d_gene: NA; j_gene: TRBJ2-3; v_gene: TRBV4-3; CDR3nt: TGCGCCAGCAGCCACAAACTAAGTCGGGGTTCAGATACGCAGTATTTT; CDR3aa: CASSHKLSRGSDTQYF
abundance: NA; d_gene: NA; j_gene: TRBJ1-4; v_gene: TRBV15; CDR3nt: TGTGCCACCAGCGGAATAGTGCAGGATCTGCGTGAAAAACTGTTTTTT; CDR3aa: CATSGIVQDLREKLFF
abundance: NA; d_gene: NA; j_gene: TRBJ2-3; v_gene: TRBV27; CDR3nt: TGTGCCAGCAGTTTGTCGCCAATCCAGGGGGATACGCAGTATTTT; CDR3aa: CASSLSPIQGDTQYF
abundance: NA; d_gene: NA; j_gene: TRBJ2-2; v_gene: TRBV28; CDR3nt: TGTGCCAGCAGTTTGGTAGGGGACTTCGGGCTGTTTTTT; CDR3aa: CASSLVGDFGLFF
abundance: NA; d_gene: NA; j_gene: TRBJ2-7; v_gene: TRBV5-6; CDR3nt: TGTGCCAGCAGCTCGGACACGTCCTACGAGCAGTACTTC; CDR3aa: CASSSDTSYEQYF
abundance: NA; d_gene: TRBD1; j_gene: TRBJ1-1; v_gene: TRBV27; CDR3nt: TGTGCCAGCAGCTTTGGACAGGGGCTTGAAGCTTTCTTT; CDR3aa: CASSFGQGLEAFF
abundance: NA; d_gene: TRBD2; j_gene: TRBJ2-7; v_gene: TRBV3-1/TRBV3-2; CDR3nt: TGTGCCAGCAGTCGCCTAGCGGGGAACTTCTACGAGCAGTACTTC; CDR3aa: CASSRLAGNFYEQYF
abundance: NA; d_gene: TRBD1; j_gene: TRBJ2-3; v_gene: TRBV6-5; CDR3nt: TGTGCCAGCAGTTACTCGACGGGACAGGGATCAGATACGCAGTATTTT; CDR3aa: CASSYSTGQGSDTQYF
abundance: NA; d_gene: TRBD1; j_gene: TRBJ1-2; v_gene: TRBV9; CDR3nt: TGTGCCAGCAGCGTTGGGACAGATGCCTCCTATGGCTACACCTTC; CDR3aa: CASSVGTDASYGYTF
abundance: NA; d_gene: TRBD2; j_gene: TRBJ2-3; v_gene: TRBV19; CDR3nt: TGTGCCAGTGCTCGAACCGGGACTATGGGCACAGATACGCAGTATTTT; CDR3aa: CASARTGTMGTDTQYF
abundance: NA; d_gene: NA; j_gene: TRBJ1-2; v_gene: TRBV28; CDR3nt: TGTGCCAGCAGAACAGGGTTCTTATATGGCTACACCTTC; CDR3aa: CASRTGFLYGYTF
abundance: NA; d_gene: NA; j_gene: TRBJ2-1; v_gene: TRBV12-3/TRBV12-4; CDR3nt: TGTGCCAGCAGCCGTTTCTCAGGAGAGCAGTTCTTC; CDR3aa: CASSRFSGEQFF
abundance: NA; d_gene: TRBD1; j_gene: TRBJ1-2; v_gene: TRBV4-2; CDR3nt: TGTGCCAGCAGCCTCGGACAGGGTGGTAACTATGGCTACACCTTC; CDR3aa: CASSLGQGGNYGYTF
abundance: NA; d_gene: TRBD1; j_gene: TRBJ2-2; v_gene: TRBV10-3; CDR3nt: TGTGCCATCAGTGACTTGGACAGGGGGGGGACCGGGGAGCTGTTTTTT; CDR3aa: CAISDLDRGGTGELFF
abundance: NA; d_gene: NA; j_gene: TRBJ1-1; v_gene: TRBV24-1; CDR3nt: TGTGCCACCAGTGATTCCGAGGGCACTGAAGCTTTCTTT; CDR3aa: CATSDSEGTEAFF
abundance: NA; d_gene: NA; j_gene: TRBJ2-1; v_gene: TRBV18; CDR3nt: TGTGCCAGCCATCAAACCCGGGGAGGCAATGAGCAGTTCTTC; CDR3aa: CASHQTRGGNEQFF
abundance: NA; d_gene: NA; j_gene: TRBJ2-1; v_gene: TRBV21-1; CDR3nt: TGTGCCAGCAGCAAGAGGTTCTACAATGAGCAGTTCTTC; CDR3aa: CASSKRFYNEQFF
abundance: NA; d_gene: TRBD1; j_gene: TRBJ2-1; v_gene: TRBV28; CDR3nt: TGTGCCAGCAGTGGCTGGCGGGACAGGGGAAATGAGCAGTTCTTC; CDR3aa: CASSGWRDRGNEQFF
abundance: NA; d_gene: NA; j_gene: TRBJ2-2; v_gene: TRBV7-7; CDR3nt: TGTGCTAGCAGCTTACTGTTGTCCGGGGAGCTGTTTTTT; CDR3aa: CASSLLLSGELFF
abundance: NA; d_gene: NA; j_gene: TRBJ2-7; v_gene: TRBV19; CDR3nt: TGTGCCAGTAGTATATGGCCAGAAGACGAGCAGTACTTC; CDR3aa: CASSIWPEDEQYF
abundance: NA; d_gene: NA; j_gene: TRBJ2-6; v_gene: TRBV28; CDR3nt: TGTGCCAGCAGTTTACCGTGGGGCAGGAAGGAGGCCAACGTCCTGACTTTC; CDR3aa: CASSLPWGRKEANVLTF
abundance: NA; d_gene: NA; j_gene: TRBJ2-7; v_gene: TRBV7-2; CDR3nt: TGTGCCAGCAGCTTAACTATAGCCTACGAGCAGTACTTC; CDR3aa: CASSLTIAYEQYF
abundance: NA; d_gene: TRBD2; j_gene: TRBJ2-3; v_gene: TRBV6-5; CDR3nt: TGTGCCAGCAGCGGGGGGGCGGGTTCAGATACGCAGTATTTT; CDR3aa: CASSGGAGSDTQYF